This TCR beta chain stems from a study of T cell clones after liver transplantation. Study summary: Samples came from ITN030ST, which attempted immunosuppression withdrawal within 2 years of liver transplantation.

The CDR3 runs to 13 residues. Trimming cost V 4 bases and J 6 bases, with 9 bases left between them. CDR1 and CDR2 (germline): MGHRA, YSYEKL. Assay: immunoSEQ multiplex PCR; the TCRdb copy retains only in-frame clones and omits some. The sample has over 70,000 clones, 75% to 90% seen once. Sequenced material: CD4+ T cells from blood, taken 12 months after liver transplant. The source is a human patient who received a liver transplant. These T cells may partly come from the graft donor. V usage is TRBV4-1 and J usage is TRBJ1-4, with unresolved D. The CDR3, as DNA: TGCGCCAGCAGCCTAAAGTGGGATGAAAAACTGTTTTTT. Translating gives CASSLKWDEKLFF.